This T cell receptor (beta chain) was identified during a study of blood T cell repertoires in COVID-19. Study-wide background: The study drew acute and convalescent COVID-19 samples from the United States, Italy and Spain. Sources were T cells, B-cell-depleted T cells, or PBMCs; the material itself was cDNA or gDNA.

Method: immunoSEQ multiplex PCR; TCRdb's copy keeps in-frame clones and lacks some. The table lists approximately 300,000 clones, roughly 85% of them singletons. V was clipped by 3 bases and J by 2 bases, with 8 bases between them. Germline-derived CDR1 and CDR2 are SGHAT and FQNNGV. This CDR3 has 13 residues. The sample comprised PBMCs or T cells enriched from blood (not recorded which). The origin of this receptor is a woman aged 30 to 39 who had recovered from COVID-19. The V call is TRBV11-2, the J call TRBJ2-7, with D maybe TRBD1 (5 bases). CDR3 in DNA: TGTGCCAGCAGCTTCCAGGGAACCTACGAGCAGTACTTC. As protein: CASSFQGTYEQYF.